The source of this TCR beta chain is a study of OX40 agonist ivuxolimab in advanced cancers. Comments on this clone: The junction differs from germline at one of its ends, possibly a read error.

Profiling relied on immunoSEQ multiplex PCR, and the TCRdb table lists in-frame clones only, not all of them. The table shows over 70,000 clones, with 75% to 90% occurring only once. The sample consisted of CD4+ or CD8+ T cells sorted from blood, taken in a trial of the OX40 agonist ivuxolimab. This clonotype originated in an adult with an advanced solid tumor such as melanoma, head and neck, liver or kidney cancer.

The CDR3 DNA is TGCAGCGTTCAACCGGGACCGAAAACCGGGGAGCTGTTTTTT. This translates into CSVQPGPKTGELFF. This chain links TRBV29-1 with TRBJ2-2; possibly TRBD1 or TRBD2 for D (5 bases each). CDR1 is SQVTM and CDR2 is ANQGSEA in the germline V gene. This CDR3 spans 14 amino acids.